Shown below are 26 T cell receptor beta chains from a single sample sequenced in a study of persistence of HIV-infected CD4 T cells. Sequencing used immunoSEQ version 4 in survey mode. The repertoire was sequenced with immunoSEQ multiplex PCR; TCRdb's copy has only in-frame clones and lacks some. The sample holds about 33,000 clones, approximately 78% seen once. No cognate antigen is known for these TCRs. An overlapping HIV-1 Gag peptide pool stimulated these cells at roughly 1 ug/peptide/mL. CD40L/CD69 double-negative CD45RO-high memory CD4+ T cells were collected. Here the sequenced sample was cultured CD4+ T cells from PBMCs, taken from a patient who received antiretroviral therapy. These receptors all stem from an adult with HIV. The donor label of this sample is uncertain.

This chain uses TRBV9 with TRBJ2-3; no clear D gene. The germline V gene encodes CDR1 SGDLS and CDR2 YYNGEE. The CDR3 is 13 amino acids. V was clipped by 2 bases and J by 6 bases, with 10 bases between them. The CDR3 region has the DNA TGTGCCAGCAGCGTGTTAGGGTGGGATACGCAGTATTTT. Protein: CASSVLGWDTQYF.

The V call is TRBV12-3 or TRBV12-4, the J call TRBJ1-2, with unresolved D. There are 13 residues in the CDR3. V was cut by 2 bases and J by 4 bases, with 8 bases left in between. CDR3 sequence reads: CASSLSQSYGYTF. CDR3 bases: TGTGCCAGCAGTTTATCTCAGTCCTATGGCTACACCTTC.

This clone was picked up a small number of times. CDR3 loop: CAWSVLKGGGSTDTQYF. The CDR3 coding sequence is TGTGCCTGGAGTGTACTCAAAGGCGGGGGTAGCACAGATACGCAGTATTTT. J is TRBJ2-3 and V is TRBV30, with 7 bases identical to TRBD2. Germline CDR1 reads GTSNPN; CDR2 reads SVGIG (reference sequence). This CDR3 is 17 amino acids long. V was clipped by 0 bases and J by 0 bases; unmatched bases: 9. Looking up the rest from reference TRBV30 and TRBJ2-3 gives the full variable domain: SQTIHQWPATLVQPVGSPLSLECTVEGTSNPNLYWYRQAAGRGLQLLFYSVGIGQISSEVPQNLSASRPQDRQFILSSKKLLLSDSGFYLCAWSVLKGGGSTDTQYFGPGTRLTVL.

This chain joins TRBV3-1 (or the pseudogene TRBV3-2) and TRBJ2-6; no firm D call. This CDR3 is built from 16 residues. V lost 4 bases and J 4 bases, leaving 14 bases between the germline ends. The germline V gene encodes CDR1 LGHDT and CDR2 YNNKEL (reference sequence). CDR3 DNA: TGTGCCAGCAGCCCTCCAGGACGTACCGGGGCCAACGTCCTGACTTTC. Protein sequence: CASSPPGRTGANVLTF.

This chain uses TRBV7-3 with TRBJ2-1; D unclear. Germline V gives CDR1 SGHTA, CDR2 FQGTGA. CDR3 size: 15 residues. Trimming took off 2 bases at V and 2 bases at J, with 10 bases between the two ends. DNA of the CDR3: TGTGCCAGCAGCTTAGTGGGCGTTCCCTACAATGAGCAGTTCTTC. Its protein is CASSLVGVPYNEQFF.

CDR3 sequence (DNA): TGCGCCAGCAGCTTGGACGGGGGGCCGGGCACAGATACGCAGTATTTT. This gives the protein CASSLDGGPGTDTQYF. The chain links TRBV5-1 to TRBJ2-3; D is perhaps TRBD2 (7 bases). Per the germline V gene, CDR1 is SGHRS and CDR2 is YFSETQ. Trimming shortened V by 0 bases and J by 1 base, and 12 bases separated the two germline ends. The CDR3 sequence is 16 residues long.

The chain uses TRBV6-1 and TRBJ1-2; D gene ambiguous. Germline values: CDR1 MNHNS, CDR2 SASEGT. Trimming shortened V by 3 bases and J by 8 bases, and 13 bases separated the two germline ends. The CDR3 sequence is 13 residues long. The CDR3 bases are TGTGCCAGCAGTGAGAGTGTACCGTCGGGCTACACCTTC. Translated, it gives CASSESVPSGYTF.

The V gene is TRBV12-5, the J gene TRBJ2-3; 9 nucleotides agree with TRBD1. Losses at the gene ends were 4 bases for V and 3 bases for J; bases not matched to a gene: 8. Germline-derived CDR1 and CDR2 are LGHNT and FRNRAP. The CDR3 has 16 residues. CDR3 bases: TGTGCTAGTGGTTCGATAGGGACAGGGTGGACAGATACGCAGTATTTT. Translated: CASGSIGTGWTDTQYF.

This clone was seen a few times. The gene calls are TRBV3-1 (or the pseudogene TRBV3-2) and TRBJ2-6; D uncertain. Trimming pared 1 base from V and 11 bases from J, leaving 9 bases between. The CDR3 extends over 13 amino acids. Germline CDR1 and CDR2: LGHDT and YNNKEL (reference sequence). CDR3 DNA: TGTGCCAGCAGCCAAGGTAGGGTGGACGTCCTGACTTTC. Translating gives CASSQGRVDVLTF.

The chain joins TRBV2 to TRBJ1-1, with D perhaps TRBD1 (5 bases). Trimming pared 6 bases from V and 2 bases from J, leaving 22 bases between. The CDR3 totals 17 residues. CDR1 is SNHLY, CDR2 FYNNEI, per germline. CDR3 region: CASRPARQGGYNTEAFF. The DNA of the CDR3 is TGTGCCAGCAGACCCGCCCGGCAGGGTGGGTACAACACTGAAGCTTTCTTT.

The chain combines TRBV2 with TRBJ1-5; no reliable D call. From germline, CDR1 is SNHLY and CDR2 FYNNEI. The V end lost 10 bases, the J end lost 4 bases, and 11 bases lay between the germline ends. There are 12 residues in the CDR3. CDR3 coding DNA: TGTGCCACCAGGACTCCAAATCAGCCCCAGCATTTT. Translating gives CATRTPNQPQHF.

V is TRBV18 and J is TRBJ2-3; 7 bases agree with TRBD2. Per the germline V gene, CDR1 is KGHSH and CDR2 is LQKENI. The CDR3 length is 15 residues. J gave up 1 base and V 3 bases, and 4 bases lay outside the gene matches. CDR3 region: CASSPEGLRTDTQYF. The CDR3, as DNA: TGTGCCAGCTCACCCGAGGGACTACGCACAGATACGCAGTATTTT.

The CDR3 loop is CASSLPGQYYEQYV. CDR3 nucleotide sequence: TGCGCCAGCAGCTTACCGGGACAATACTACGAGCAGTACGTC. The chain is built from TRBV10-1 and TRBJ2-7; D may be TRBD1 (6 bases). This CDR3 is 14 amino acids long. Germline V gene sequence: CDR1 WNHNN, CDR2 SYGVQD (reference sequence). Trimming stripped 6 bases from V and 3 bases from J, with 15 bases between.

V gene TRBV29-1 combines with J gene TRBJ2-4; the D gene is possibly TRBD1 (5 bases). The CDR3 extends over 14 amino acids. CDR1 is SQVTM, CDR2 ANQGSEA, per germline. V dropped 4 bases and J dropped 0 bases, with 10 bases sitting between them. The CDR3 coding sequence is TGCAGCGTTGTGGGGCCGATAGCCAAAAACATTCAGTACTTC. It encodes CSVVGPIAKNIQYF.

The rearrangement joins TRBV19 to TRBJ1-5; D not resolved. Germline CDR1 is LNHDA and CDR2 is SQIVND (reference sequence). The CDR3 is 13 residues long. Deletions cut 3 bases from V and 6 bases from J, with 9 bases between. CDR3 sequence reads: CASSIQLGQPQHF. The CDR3 DNA reads TGTGCCAGTAGTATCCAGCTAGGTCAGCCCCAGCATTTT.

The gene calls are TRBV27 and TRBJ2-1; D may be TRBD1 (6 bases). The germline CDR1 and CDR2 sequences are MNHEY and SMNVEV (reference sequence). The CDR3 has 16 residues. With 5 bases removed from V and 0 bases from J, the gap between germline ends came to 14 bases. The CDR3, as DNA: TGTGCCAGCAGTGTCGGACAGTGGAGCTCCTACAATGAGCAGTTCTTC. It is translated as CASSVGQWSSYNEQFF.

The chain is built from TRBV19 and TRBJ1-2, with 12 bases identical to TRBD1. Germline V gene sequence: CDR1 LNHDA, CDR2 SQIVND (reference sequence). After removal of 7 bases from V and 4 bases from J, the junction contained 10 bases not matched to a gene. CDR3 length: 16 residues. The chain's CDR3 is CASTPGQGARGYGYTF. The CDR3 DNA reads as TGTGCCAGTACCCCGGGACAGGGGGCGCGAGGCTATGGCTACACCTTC.

The chain uses TRBV7-6 and TRBJ1-1; D is undetermined. Per the germline V gene, CDR1 is SGHVS and CDR2 is FNYEAQ. The CDR3 spans 14 residues. V shed 1 base and J shed 4 bases, with 10 bases lying between them. DNA of the CDR3: TGTGCCAGCAGCTTAGTAGGCCGCTCCACTGAAGCTTTCTTT. Its protein product is CASSLVGRSTEAFF. The whole variable domain, filled in from reference TRBV7-6 and TRBJ1-1, reads GAGVSQSPRYKVTKRGQDVALRCDPISGHVSLYWYRQALGQGPEFLTYFNYEAQQDKSGLPNDRFSAERPEGSISTLTIQRTEQRDSAMYRCASSLVGRSTEAFFGQGTRLTVV.

The count of this clone is one. CDR3 region: CASRDRVNTEAFF. CDR3 coding DNA: TGTGCCAGCAGGGACAGGGTGAACACTGAAGCTTTCTTT. The rearrangement uses TRBV6-6 and TRBJ1-1; 8 positions match TRBD1. V gave up 6 bases and J gave up 0 bases; unmatched junction bases: 0. This CDR3 has 13 residues. CDR1 and CDR2 (germline): MNHNY, SVGAGI (reference sequence).

A few counts support this clone. The genes are TRBV3-1 (or the pseudogene TRBV3-2) and TRBJ2-2, with TRBD1 matching over 9 bases. Germline CDR1 is LGHDT and CDR2 is YNNKEL (reference sequence). The CDR3 is 16 amino acids. The V segment lost 5 bases and the J segment 6 bases; nucleotides outside the gene matches: 10. The CDR3 region is CASSAAGTGIAGELFF. The CDR3 DNA follows: TGTGCCAGCAGCGCCGCCGGGACAGGGATTGCCGGGGAGCTGTTTTTT.

This clone was picked up a small number of times. The rearrangement links TRBV30 to TRBJ1-1; D is undetermined. The V end was cut by 0 bases, the J end by 5 bases, with 10 bases between. The length of the CDR3 is 13 residues. Germline assignment: CDR1 GTSNPN and CDR2 SVGIG (reference sequence). The CDR3 region has the DNA TGTGCCTGGAGTGTATCGCCTATAACTGAAGCTTTCTTT. The encoded protein is CAWSVSPITEAFF.

The chain couples TRBV6-4 to TRBJ1-1; TRBD1 might be the D (6 bases). CDR3 length: 18 residues. The V and J ends lost 2 bases and 1 base respectively, with 20 bases between them. Germline values: CDR1 MRHNA, CDR2 SNTAGT. The CDR3 reads CASSDVGGGLGPNTEAFF. In nucleotides, the CDR3 is TGTGCCAGCAGTGACGTGGGGGGCGGATTGGGGCCGAACACTGAAGCTTTCTTT.

The chain employs TRBV3-1 (or the pseudogene TRBV3-2) and TRBJ2-7; the match to TRBD1 covers 9 bases. Per the germline V gene, CDR1 is LGHDT and CDR2 is YNNKEL (reference sequence). This CDR3 is 15 amino acids long. V lost 1 base and J lost 2; bases outside the gene matches: 3. The DNA for the CDR3 is TGTGCCAGCAGCCAAGCCGGGACAGGGCCCTACGAGCAGTACTTC. This sequence encodes CASSQAGTGPYEQYF.

This clone turned up a few times. This chain links TRBV9 with TRBJ1-2; D is ambiguous. V was clipped by 3 bases and J by 1 base, with 7 bases between them. CDR1 and CDR2 from the germline V gene are SGDLS and YYNGEE. The CDR3 loop spans 13 amino acids. CDR3 region: CASSGANNYGYTF. The CDR3 nucleotides read TGTGCCAGCAGCGGAGCAAATAACTATGGCTACACCTTC.

This clone was recorded once. The chain uses TRBV9 and TRBJ1-1, with D perhaps TRBD1 (5 bases). Germline values: CDR1 SGDLS, CDR2 YYNGEE. The CDR3 runs 13 residues. Trimming shortened V by 4 bases and J by 5 bases, and 12 bases separated the two germline ends. The CDR3 protein is CASSRPGGTEAFF. The CDR3, as DNA: TGTGCCAGCAGCCGTCCCGGGGGGACTGAAGCTTTCTTT.

This chain uses TRBV5-1 with TRBJ2-7; 7 bases agree with TRBD1. Per the germline V gene, CDR1 is SGHRS and CDR2 is YFSETQ. The CDR3 runs 15 residues. After removal of 9 bases from V and 4 bases from J, the junction contained 16 bases not matched to a gene. Here the CDR3 DNA reads TGCGCCAACCTTCCTGGTGGGACAGTACGTTACGAGCAGTACGTC. Encoded protein: CANLPGGTVRYEQYV.